Listed here is a single T cell receptor (beta chain). V was clipped by 3 bases and J by 9 bases; unmatched bases: 11. Germline V gene sequence: CDR1 SGDLS, CDR2 YYNGEE. CDR3 length equals 15 residues. These data come from a study of technical replicates of blood from a handful of donors. Profiled with immunoSEQ multiplex PCR; TCRdb holds only in-frame clones, not every one. The sample carries around 65,000 clones, around 87% recorded once. The sequenced sample consisted of PBMCs. The source of this sequence is a human donor in good health. Some clones in this sample may be carry-over from other donors' samples. The chain employs TRBV9 and TRBJ2-1, with 8 bases that match TRBD1. Here the CDR3 DNA reads TGTGCCAGCAGCGCCGCAGGACAGGGTCTCGGTGAGCAGTTCTTC. This translates into CASSAAGQGLGEQFF.